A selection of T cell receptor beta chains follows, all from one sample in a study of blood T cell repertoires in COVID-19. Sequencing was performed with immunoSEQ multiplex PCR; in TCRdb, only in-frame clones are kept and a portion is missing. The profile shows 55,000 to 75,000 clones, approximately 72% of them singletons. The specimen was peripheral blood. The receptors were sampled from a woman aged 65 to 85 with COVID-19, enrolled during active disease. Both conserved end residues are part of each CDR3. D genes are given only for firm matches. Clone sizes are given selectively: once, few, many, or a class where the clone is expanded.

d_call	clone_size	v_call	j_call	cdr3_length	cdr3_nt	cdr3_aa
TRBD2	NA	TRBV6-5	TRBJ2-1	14	TGTGCCAGCAGCGGACTAGCGGGGGGGTATGAGCAGTTCTTC	CASSGLAGGYEQFF
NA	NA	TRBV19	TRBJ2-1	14	TGTGCCAGTAGTATATTGGTGGGAGCGGGTGAGCAGTTCTTC	CASSILVGAGEQFF
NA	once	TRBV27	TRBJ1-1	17	TGTGCCAGCAGTTTATCGGGGGCGGGAGTTTGGAACACTGAAGCTTTCTTT	CASSLSGAGVWNTEAFF
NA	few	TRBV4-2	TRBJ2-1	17	TGTGCCAGCAGCCAAGATCCAGGGACTGACTGGGACAATGAGCAGTTCTTC	CASSQDPGTDWDNEQFF
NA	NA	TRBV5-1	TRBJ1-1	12	TGCGCCAGCAGCTTACTTGAGGGTGAAGCTTTCTTT	CASSLLEGEAFF
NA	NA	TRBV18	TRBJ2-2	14	TGTGCCAGCTCACCCGACATTTCGGCCGGGGAGCTGTTTTTT	CASSPDISAGELFF
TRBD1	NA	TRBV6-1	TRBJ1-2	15	TGTGCCAGCAGTGAAGCGGGGACAGGGGCGTTCGGCTACACCTTC	CASSEAGTGAFGYTF
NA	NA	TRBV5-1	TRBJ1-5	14	TGCGCCAGCAGCTCGACAGGCAACAATCAGCCCCAGCATTTT	CASSSTGNNQPQHF
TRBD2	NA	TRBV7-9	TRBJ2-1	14	TGTGCCCTTTCTTCGCCGGGAGGGGGCAATGAGCAGTTCTTC	CALSSPGGGNEQFF
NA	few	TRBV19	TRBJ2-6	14	TGTGCCAGTAGTCGTTCTACTGGGGCCAACGTCCTGACTTTC	CASSRSTGANVLTF
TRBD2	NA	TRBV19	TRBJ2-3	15	TGTGCCAGTAGTATAGGAGGGCTAGCGGCAGATACGCAGTATTTT	CASSIGGLAADTQYF
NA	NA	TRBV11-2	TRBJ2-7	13	TGTGCCAGCAGCTTAGTAGTGTCGTACGAGCAGTACTTC	CASSLVVSYEQYF
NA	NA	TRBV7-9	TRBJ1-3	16	TGTGCCAGCAGCTCCCCCCAGGGCCCCTCTGGAAACACCATATATTTT	CASSSPQGPSGNTIYF